Listed here are 3 T cell receptor beta chains from one sample, sequenced in a study of blood T cell repertoires in COVID-19. Using immunoSEQ multiplex PCR, the repertoire was profiled, and TCRdb retains in-frame clones only, with some absent. The table has 300,000 to 400,000 clones, around 90% seen once. Source material: PBMCs or T cells enriched from blood (not recorded which). The receptor set was obtained from a man aged 55-75 years who had recovered from COVID-19.

The rearrangement uses TRBV13 and TRBJ1-1; D gene uncertain. Trimming took off 5 bases at V and 7 bases at J, with 11 bases between the two ends. The V gene's germline CDR1 is PRHDT and CDR2 FYEKMQ (reference sequence). This CDR3 is 12 amino acids long. CDR3 sequence: CASSLSGVEAFF. CDR3 nucleotide sequence: TGTGCCAGCAGCCTATCGGGAGTTGAAGCTTTCTTT. Using reference TRBV13 and TRBJ1-1 for the parts outside the CDR3, the full variable domain is AAGVIQSPRHLIKEKRETATLKCYPIPRHDTVYWYQQGPGQDPQFLISFYEKMQSDKGSIPDRFSAQQFSDYHSELNMSSLELGDSALYFCASSLSGVEAFFGQGTRLTVV.

The CDR3 protein is CAQGGTSGTDTQYF. The CDR3 region has the DNA TGTGCCCAAGGGGGGACTAGTGGCACAGATACGCAGTATTTT. This sequence joins TRBV5-4 and TRBJ2-3; 8 nucleotides align to TRBD2. The CDR3 sequence is 14 residues long. Germline CDR1 SGHNT, CDR2 YYREEE (reference sequence). V was pared by 10 bases and J by 1 base, with 8 bases of the junction left unmatched.

V usage is TRBV4-3 and J usage is TRBJ2-7; 14 positions agree with TRBD2. CDR1 LGHNA and CDR2 YSLEER come from the germline V gene. The V segment lost 0 bases and the J segment 0 bases; nucleotides outside the gene matches: 7. The CDR3 has 19 amino acids. DNA for the CDR3: TGCGCCAGCAGCCAAGATATTCTCGGGACTAGCGGGGGCTCCTACGAGCAGTACTTC. This codes for CASSQDILGTSGGSYEQYF.